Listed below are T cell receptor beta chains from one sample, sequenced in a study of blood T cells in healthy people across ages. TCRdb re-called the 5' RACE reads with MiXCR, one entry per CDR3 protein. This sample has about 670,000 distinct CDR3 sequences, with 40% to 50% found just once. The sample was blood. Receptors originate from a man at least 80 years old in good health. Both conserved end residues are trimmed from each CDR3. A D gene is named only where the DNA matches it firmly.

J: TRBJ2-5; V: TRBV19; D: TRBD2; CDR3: ASSTLAGVNQETQY
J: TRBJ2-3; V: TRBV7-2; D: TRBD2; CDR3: ASSLTGGRNTDTQY
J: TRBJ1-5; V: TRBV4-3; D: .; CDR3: ASSQHSGVNQPQH
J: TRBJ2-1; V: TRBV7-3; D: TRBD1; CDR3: ASSPGQGGVGEQF
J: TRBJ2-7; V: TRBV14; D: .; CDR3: ASSRYPGPIGPYEQY
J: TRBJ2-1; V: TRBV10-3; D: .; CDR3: AIRPAGQQVNEQF
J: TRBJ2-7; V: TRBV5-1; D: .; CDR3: ASSDKDYEQY
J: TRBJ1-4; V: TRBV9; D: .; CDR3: ASSARVGTTNEKLF
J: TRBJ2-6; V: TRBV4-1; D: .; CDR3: ASSQDRSGVNVLT
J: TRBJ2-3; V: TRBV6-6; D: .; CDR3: ASLQRARTDTQY
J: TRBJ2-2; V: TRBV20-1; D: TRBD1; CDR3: SARALGDRGLREAGELF
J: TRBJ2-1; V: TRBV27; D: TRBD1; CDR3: ASKPPRQGASYNEQF
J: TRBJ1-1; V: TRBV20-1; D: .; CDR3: SARVNRDTGNTEAF
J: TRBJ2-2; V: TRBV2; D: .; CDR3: ANTPGPTGELF
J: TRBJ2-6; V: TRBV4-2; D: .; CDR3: ASSPGSNLGGNVLT
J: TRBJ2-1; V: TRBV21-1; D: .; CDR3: ASTHWRQGPHNEQF
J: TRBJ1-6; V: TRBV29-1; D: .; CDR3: SALIRGETYNSPLH
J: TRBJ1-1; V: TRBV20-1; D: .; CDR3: SASYREGYTEAF
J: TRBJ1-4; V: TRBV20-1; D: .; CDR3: SARPTATNEKLF
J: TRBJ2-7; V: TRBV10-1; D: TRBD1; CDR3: ASSGGTGTGPYEQY
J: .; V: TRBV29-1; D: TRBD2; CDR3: SVHRAGGGTYNEQY
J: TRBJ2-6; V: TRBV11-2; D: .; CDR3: VTPLARDSGANVLT
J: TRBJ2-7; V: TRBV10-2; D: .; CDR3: ASSESRRQASSYEQY
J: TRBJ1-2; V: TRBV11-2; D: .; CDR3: ASTHGGFYGYT
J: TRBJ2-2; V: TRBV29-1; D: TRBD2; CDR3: SVPPTYPSGRGTGELF
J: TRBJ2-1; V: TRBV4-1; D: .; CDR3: ASSINSAYNEQF
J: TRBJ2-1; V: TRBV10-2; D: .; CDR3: AAGNRVNEQF
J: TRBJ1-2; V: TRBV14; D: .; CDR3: ASSQVGSHSYGYT
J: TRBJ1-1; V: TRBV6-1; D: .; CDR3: ASSDGGAF
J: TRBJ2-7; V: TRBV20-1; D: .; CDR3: SARELALGGSQY
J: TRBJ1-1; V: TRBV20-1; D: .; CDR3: SARVTEGNTEAF
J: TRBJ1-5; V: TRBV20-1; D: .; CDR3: SAREEPPTRDQPQH
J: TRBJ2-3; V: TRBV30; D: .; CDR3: AWSRRQAAPDTQY
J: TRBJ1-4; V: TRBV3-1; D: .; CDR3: ASSKTNEKLF
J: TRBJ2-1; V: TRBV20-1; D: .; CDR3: SARTSTGRNEQF
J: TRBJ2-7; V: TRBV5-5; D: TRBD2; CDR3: ASSLDPSGRYEQY
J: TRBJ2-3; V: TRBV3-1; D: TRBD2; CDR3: ASSQSSGGTDTQY